The 23 T cell receptor beta chains given below trace back to one sample, sequenced in a study of T cell changes during pregnancy in multiple sclerosis. Assay used: immunoSEQ multiplex PCR; TCRdb lists only in-frame clones, some missing. The profile shows approximately 66,000 clones, 75% to 95% of them singletons. The source material was CD8+ T cells from peripheral blood mononuclear cells, sampled before pregnancy. Receptors were obtained from a female donor with multiple sclerosis, enrolled in a pregnancy study.

The chain is built from TRBV9 and TRBJ2-3; TRBD2 matches at 13 bases. This CDR3 contains 17 residues. V trimming: 3 bases; J trimming: 2 bases; junction bases outside the gene matches: 6. Germline CDR1 reads SGDLS; CDR2 reads YYNGEE. The CDR3 DNA sequence: TGTGCCAGCAGCGGGACTAGCGGGGGACTCCTCACAGATACGCAGTATTTT. The encoded protein is CASSGTSGGLLTDTQYF. The full variable domain, rest sourced from reference TRBV9 and TRBJ2-3, is DSGVTQTPKHLITATGQRVTLRCSPRSGDLSVYWYQQSLDQGLQFLIQYYNGEERAKGNILERFSAQQFPDLHSELNLSSLELGDSALYFCASSGTSGGLLTDTQYFGPGTRLTVL.

The chain joins TRBV4-2 to TRBJ1-1; D call uncertain. Germline CDR1 is LGHNA and CDR2 is YNFKEQ. The CDR3 sequence is 16 residues long. The V and J ends lost 4 bases and 6 bases respectively, with 21 bases between them. The CDR3 loop is CASSLIGVGDGSEAFF. The CDR3, as DNA: TGTGCCAGCAGCCTCATCGGGGTCGGGGATGGTTCTGAAGCTTTCTTT.

The chain recombines TRBV13 with TRBJ2-7; TRBD1 aligns across 7 bases. The ends lost 0 bases at V and 2 bases at J; junction bases unmatched: 10. The CDR3 spans 17 residues. The V gene's germline CDR1 is PRHDT and CDR2 FYEKMQ (reference sequence). The CDR3 spells CASSLGPGDRVTYEQYF. The CDR3, as DNA: TGTGCCAGCAGCTTAGGCCCCGGAGACAGGGTCACCTACGAGCAGTACTTC.

The rearrangement links TRBV27 to TRBJ1-1, with D uncertain. V shed 2 bases and J shed 1 base, with 5 bases lying between them. Germline V CDR1 and CDR2: MNHEY, SMNVEV (reference sequence). This CDR3 has 13 residues. The CDR3 protein is CASSLMRNTEAFF. The CDR3, as DNA: TGTGCCAGCAGTTTAATGCGGAACACTGAAGCTTTCTTT.

This clone was detected once. The genes are TRBV5-1 and TRBJ2-7; 10 bases match TRBD1. Germline V lookup: CDR1 SGHRS, CDR2 YFSETQ. Losses at the gene ends were 0 bases for V and 6 bases for J; bases not matched to a gene: 0. The CDR3 has 13 residues. CDR3 in amino acids: CASSLGQGAEQYF. The CDR3 nucleotides read TGCGCCAGCAGCTTGGGACAGGGGGCCGAGCAGTACTTC.

The chain uses TRBV25-1 and TRBJ1-5; a possible D gene is TRBD1 (6 bases). CDR1 is MGHDK, CDR2 SYGVNS, per germline. The V gene lost 1 base and the J gene lost 7 bases, with 11 bases spanning the gap. The CDR3 sequence is 14 residues long. CDR3 sequence reads: CASSESGRGQPQHF. DNA for the CDR3: TGTGCCAGCAGTGAATCCGGCAGGGGACAGCCCCAGCATTTT. The entire variable domain, with the rest obtained from reference TRBV25-1 and TRBJ1-5, is as follows: EADIYQTPRYLVIGTGKKITLECSQTMGHDKMYWYQQDPGMELHLIHYSYGVNSTEKGDLSSESTVSRIRTEHFPLTLESARPSHTSQYLCASSESGRGQPQHFGDGTRLSIL.

Points on this clone: The junction shows a germline mismatch at one end, possibly a read error. CDR3 coding DNA: TGTGCCAGTAGTATAGGACTTGATGGTTACACCTTC. It is translated as CASSIGLDGYTF. The chain couples TRBV19 to TRBJ1-2; D is ambiguous. The length of the CDR3 is 12 residues. Germline values: CDR1 LNHDA, CDR2 SQIVND (reference sequence).

The chain is built from TRBV9 and TRBJ2-3; 8 positions agree with TRBD2. J lost 2 bases, V lost 4 bases, and 9 bases had no gene match. Germline loops: CDR1 SGDLS, CDR2 YYNGEE. This CDR3 contains 16 residues. The CDR3 is CASSPGLATLTDTQYF. In DNA form, the CDR3 reads TGTGCCAGCAGCCCAGGACTAGCCACCCTCACAGATACGCAGTATTTT. Using reference TRBV9 and TRBJ2-3 for the parts outside the CDR3, the full variable domain is DSGVTQTPKHLITATGQRVTLRCSPRSGDLSVYWYQQSLDQGLQFLIQYYNGEERAKGNILERFSAQQFPDLHSELNLSSLELGDSALYFCASSPGLATLTDTQYFGPGTRLTVL.

The chain links TRBV10-3 to TRBJ1-2; 8 nucleotides agree with TRBD1. V was clipped by 9 bases and J by 8 bases; unmatched bases: 17. The CDR3 is 15 amino acids. Germline CDR1 is ENHRY and CDR2 is SYGVKD. The CDR3 loop is CAIPGQDNSGGGYTF. CDR3 DNA sequence: TGTGCCATACCGGGACAGGACAACTCGGGGGGAGGCTACACCTTC.

The chain links TRBV4-1 to TRBJ2-1; 7 bases agree with TRBD1. Looked up from germline, CDR1 is MGHRA and CDR2 is YSYEKL. With 1 base clipped from V and 0 bases from J, the junction kept 6 bases outside the gene matches. The CDR3 extends over 17 amino acids. The DNA of the CDR3 is TGCGCCAGCAGCCAAGGAGGGGGCGACCTCTCCTACAATGAGCAGTTCTTC. Translation gives CASSQGGGDLSYNEQFF.

The V and J genes are TRBV11-1 and TRBJ1-1, with D uncertain. The CDR3 loop spans 14 amino acids. V was pared by 4 bases and J by 10 bases, with 19 bases between. CDR1 SGHAT and CDR2 FQDESV come from the germline V gene (reference sequence). The CDR3 nucleotides read TGTGCCAGCAGCTCTCAGGATGGGTCGTTAAGAGCTTTCTTT. Residues: CASSSQDGSLRAFF. The whole variable domain, remainder taken from reference TRBV11-1 and TRBJ1-1, is EAEVAQSPRYKITEKSQAVAFWCDPISGHATLYWYRQILGQGPELLVQFQDESVVDDSQLPKDRFSAERLKGVDSTLKIQPAELGDSAMYLCASSSQDGSLRAFFGQGTRLTVV.

The chain joins TRBV6-6 to TRBJ2-7; TRBD2 is a possible D gene (7 bases). V gave up 6 bases and J gave up 1 base, with 16 bases separating them. The CDR3 consists of 15 residues. Germline V CDR1 and CDR2: MNHNY, SVGAGI (reference sequence). The CDR3: CASRDKQGGSYEQYF. DNA of the CDR3: TGTGCCAGCAGGGATAAACAGGGAGGGTCCTACGAGCAGTACTTC.

The V call is TRBV6-1, the J call TRBJ2-3; TRBD2 matches at 10 bases. V lost 1 base, J lost 0 bases, and 7 bases stayed unmatched. The CDR3 sequence is 18 residues long. Germline loops: CDR1 MNHNS, CDR2 SASEGT. CDR3 coding DNA: TGTGCCAGCAGTGAAGAGCCCCTGACTAGCGGGAGCACAGATACGCAGTATTTT. Residues: CASSEEPLTSGSTDTQYF.

The chain joins TRBV19 to TRBJ1-3; D uncertain. Germline V CDR1 and CDR2: LNHDA, SQIVND (reference sequence). The V end was cut by 7 bases, the J end by 4 bases, with 5 bases between. This CDR3 contains 11 residues. CDR3 DNA sequence: TGTGCCAGTAACCTAGGAAACACCATATATTTT. Protein product: CASNLGNTIYF.

The chain has TRBV27 and TRBJ1-1, with D possibly TRBD1 on 6 matching bases. Trimming cost V 5 bases and J 1 base, with 8 bases left between them. CDR1 is MNHEY, CDR2 SMNVEV, per germline (reference sequence). This CDR3 has 13 residues. The CDR3 DNA sequence: TGTGCCAGCAGTACGGGACAGAACACTGAAGCTTTCTTT. Its translation is CASSTGQNTEAFF.

The chain couples TRBV6-5 to TRBJ1-5; 9 bases match TRBD1. Trimming took 10 bases from V and 6 from J; bases not matched to a gene: 7. The CDR3 is 13 amino acids. CDR1 and CDR2 (germline): MNHEY, SVGAGI. The DNA for the CDR3 is TGTGCCACTAGGACAGGGGTAGGTCAGCCCCAGCATTTT. Translated, it gives CATRTGVGQPQHF.

The J gene is TRBJ2-7, the V gene TRBV7-9, with a possible D match to TRBD1 (6 bases). Germline CDR1 is SEHNR and CDR2 is FQNEAQ (reference sequence). The CDR3 covers 14 residues. V gave up 5 bases and J gave up 6 bases, with 17 bases separating them. As DNA, the CDR3 is TGTGCCAGCAGCCCCCCCCTGGACAGCGCCGAGCAGTACTTC. Translation: CASSPPLDSAEQYF.

This chain links TRBV5-4 with TRBJ2-1; D may be TRBD2 (5 bases). The CDR3 length is 13 residues. Trimming removed 1 base from V and 4 bases from J, with 6 bases in between. In germline, CDR1 is SGHNT, CDR2 YYREEE (reference sequence). CDR3 coding DNA: TGTGCCAGCAGCTTGAGGACTTACAATGAGCAGTTCTTC. Translating gives CASSLRTYNEQFF.

This chain connects TRBV27 to TRBJ2-1; D is possibly TRBD2 (5 bases). Germline V gene data show CDR1 as MNHEY and CDR2 as SMNVEV (reference sequence). There are 14 residues in the CDR3. V was pared by 6 bases and J by 2 bases, with 11 bases between. CDR3 loop: CASSLTTAYNEQFF. The CDR3, as DNA: TGTGCCAGCAGCCTGACTACCGCCTACAATGAGCAGTTCTTC.

This clone was observed a few times. The rearrangement joins TRBV21-1 to TRBJ2-1; TRBD2 is taken as the D call from the table, unchecked against the DNA. TRBV21-1 is a known pseudogene. This CDR3 contains 18 residues. The chain's CDR3 is CASSNKRASGFHADEQFF. The CDR3 DNA follows: TGTGCCAGCAGCAACAAGCGAGCTAGCGGGTTCCATGCGGATGAGCAGTTCTTC.

This rearrangement joins TRBV7-9 to TRBJ2-1, with 7 bases matching TRBD1. This CDR3 has 16 residues. Germline lookup yields CDR1 SEHNR and CDR2 FQNEAQ (reference sequence). V was pared by 0 bases and J by 2 bases, with 4 bases of the junction left unmatched. CDR3: CASSLAGTAAYNEQFF. The CDR3 nucleotides are TGTGCCAGCAGCTTAGCCGGGACAGCTGCCTACAATGAGCAGTTCTTC.

The chain carries TRBV6-5 and TRBJ2-3; 8 bases line up with TRBD2. The V segment lost 2 bases and the J segment 3 bases; nucleotides outside the gene matches: 1. CDR1 MNHEY and CDR2 SVGAGI come from the germline V gene. CDR3 size: 14 residues. The CDR3 protein is CASSYGGGTDTQYF. The CDR3 DNA reads as TGTGCCAGCAGTTACGGCGGGGGGACAGATACGCAGTATTTT.

This sequence joins TRBV6-5 and TRBJ2-7; D gene ambiguous. Germline V CDR1 and CDR2: MNHEY, SVGAGI. The V end lost 5 bases, the J end lost 3 bases, and 5 bases lay between the germline ends. CDR3 length: 11 residues. The CDR3 loop reads CASSVDYEQYF. The CDR3, as DNA: TGTGCCAGCAGTGTAGACTACGAGCAGTACTTC.